This is a list of T cell receptor beta chains from one sample in a study of cytomegalovirus exposure and HLA in healthy donors. Measured with immunoSEQ multiplex PCR; TCRdb has only the in-frame clones, and not every one. The repertoire holds about 43,000 clones, roughly half seen once, with roughly 5.6% in the top ten. The sample was PBMCs. These receptors were collected from a man between 60 and 70 years old in good health and CMV-seronegative. CDR3s include the opening cysteine and the closing phenylalanine or tryptophan. The D gene is left open where the match is weak. Size is omitted from some rows. Given values are once, few, many or a class for expanded clones.

>TRBD1|TRBJ2-4|-|TRBV15
TGTGCCACCAGCGCCGGGACAGGACTAAAAAACATTCAGTACTTC
CATSAGTGLKNIQYF
>-|TRBJ2-1|-|TRBV5-4
TGTGCCACGACTTACCTTTCCTCCTACAATGAGCAGTTCTTC
CATTYLSSYNEQFF
>TRBD1|TRBJ2-1|few|TRBV10-3
TGTGCCATCAGTGAGGTTAGAAAAGGGACAGGGTCCTATGAGCAGTTCTTC
CAISEVRKGTGSYEQFF
>-|TRBJ1-4|few|TRBV29-1
TGCAGCGCCCAGGGAATTAATGAAAAACTGTTTTTT
CSAQGINEKLFF
>-|TRBJ2-5|-|TRBV5-4
TGTGCCAGCAGCTGGAGGGGCGGAGGCGGGGAGACCCAGTACTTC
CASSWRGGGGETQYF
>-|TRBJ1-2|-|TRBV25-1
TGTGCCAGCAGTGAAGGGCAGCCCGGGGTTTATGGCTACACCTTC
CASSEGQPGVYGYTF
>-|TRBJ1-1|-|TRBV11-2
TGTGCCAGCAGCTCATGGGGACACACGAACACTGAAGCTTTCTTT
CASSSWGHTNTEAFF
>-|TRBJ2-7|-|TRBV11-2
TGTGCCAGCAGCTTACCAGGGAATGCCTACGAGCAGTACTTC
CASSLPGNAYEQYF
>-|TRBJ1-3|-|TRBV27
TGTGCCAGCAGTTTACAGGGTGGAAACACCATATATTTT
CASSLQGGNTIYF
>TRBD1|TRBJ2-7|few|TRBV18
TGTGCCAGCTCACTTGTACCCGGGACAGGGGCCTACGAGCAGTACTTC
CASSLVPGTGAYEQYF
>-|TRBJ1-1|few|TRBV5-1
TGCGCCAGCAGCTTGGACGGGGGGACGGTTGAAGCTTTCTTT
CASSLDGGTVEAFF
>TRBD1|TRBJ2-5|-|TRBV25-1
TGTGCCAGCAGTGCGGACAGGGGGCTGGGGGAGCAGTACTTC
CASSADRGLGEQYF
>TRBD2|TRBJ2-1|-|TRBV18
TGTGCCAGCTCTTTCGCGGGAGGGTCCTACAATGAGCAGTTCTTC
CASSFAGGSYNEQFF
>-|TRBJ2-2|-|TRBV7-7
TGTGCCAGCAGCCGTAGCGAATACACCGGGGAGCTGTTTTTT
CASSRSEYTGELFF
>TRBD2|TRBJ2-1|few|TRBV19
TGTGCCAGTACCGTACTAGCGGGAGCCAATGAGCAGTTCTTC
CASTVLAGANEQFF
>-|TRBJ2-5|few|TRBV19
TGTGCCAGTAGTATAGGAAAGAGCCTCCGAGAGACCCAGTACTTC
CASSIGKSLRETQYF
>-|TRBJ2-7|few|TRBV4-1
TGCGCCAGCAGCCAAGATCGCGGGGGCAGGGGGCAAATCTACGAGCAGTACTTC
CASSQDRGGRGQIYEQYF
>-|TRBJ1-1|-|TRBV28
TGTGCCAGCAGTTTTTTGGGAGGGGGGTGGACTGAAGCTTTCTTT
CASSFLGGGWTEAFF
>-|TRBJ2-7|few|TRBV6-1
TGTGCCAGCAGTGACAGGGAAGTGGGCGAGCAGTACTTC
CASSDREVGEQYF
>TRBD1|TRBJ2-5|-|TRBV14
TGTGCCAGCAGCGTGGACAGGGGGCTTGAGACCCAGTACTTC
CASSVDRGLETQYF
>-|TRBJ2-5|-|TRBV14
TGTGCCAGCAGCCAAGCCCAGTCTCAAGAGACCCAGTACTTC
CASSQAQSQETQYF
>-|TRBJ1-2|few|TRBV9
TGTGCCAGCAGCGCCGCCCTGGGCGGCTACACCTTC
CASSAALGGYTF
>-|TRBJ1-5|-|TRBV6-1
TGTGCCAGCAGCACTTCAGGGAGCAATCAGCCCCAGCATTTT
CASSTSGSNQPQHF
>-|TRBJ1-4|few|TRBV7-2
TGTGCCAGCAGCCTCGGGTTTGCAACTAATGAAAAACTGTTTTTT
CASSLGFATNEKLFF
>TRBD2|TRBJ2-7|-|TRBV6-5
TGTGCCAGCAGTTACTCCTCCACTAGCGGGAACTACGAGCAGTACTTC
CASSYSSTSGNYEQYF
>-|TRBJ1-2|-|TRBV29-1
TGCACCACCTCCCGGGGAGCAAATACTAACTATGGCTACACCTTC
CTTSRGANTNYGYTF
>-|TRBJ2-5|-|TRBV29-1
TGCAGCGGGTGGGAGCGCGGAGAGACCCAGTACTTC
CSGWERGETQYF
>-|TRBJ1-4|once|TRBV29-1
TGCAGCGTTGTCCAGGCTGATCGTGAAAAACTGTTTTTT
CSVVQADREKLFF
>-|TRBJ2-1|-|TRBV6-5
TGTGCCAGCAGCCTCGCGGCCCCCTACAATGAGCAGTTCTTC
CASSLAAPYNEQFF
>-|TRBJ1-5|few|TRBV5-1
TGCGCCAGCAGTCCTACAGGGCAGTCAAATCAGCCCCAGCATTTT
CASSPTGQSNQPQHF
>TRBD2|TRBJ2-3|-|TRBV28
TGTGCCAGCAGAACCGGGACTAGCGGGGCAGATACGCAGTATTTT
CASRTGTSGADTQYF
>TRBD2|TRBJ2-1|-|TRBV6-6
TGTGCCAGCAGTTATGGGGGAGGGAACTACAATGAGCAGTTCTTC
CASSYGGGNYNEQFF
>TRBD2|TRBJ2-1|-|TRBV2
TGTGCCAGCAGTTTACACGGGACTAGCGGGATCGGGTCCTACAATGAGCAGTTCTTC
CASSLHGTSGIGSYNEQFF
>TRBD2|TRBJ2-3|-|TRBV5-1
TGCGCCAGCAGCTTGATGACTAGCGGGAGCCTCACAGATACGCAGTATTTT
CASSLMTSGSLTDTQYF
>-|TRBJ2-7|-|TRBV18
TGTGCGAGCTCACCAGGCTCCCAATCCTACGAGCAGTACTTC
CASSPGSQSYEQYF
>TRBD2|TRBJ2-3|few|TRBV29-1
TGCAGCGTTTATCAACCGGGACTAGCGGGCCCAGATACGCAGTATTTT
CSVYQPGLAGPDTQYF
>TRBD2|TRBJ2-7|-|TRBV5-1
TGCGCCAGCAGCTACGGACTAGCGGCCTATAGCTCCTACGAGCAGTACTTC
CASSYGLAAYSSYEQYF
>TRBD1|TRBJ2-7|-|TRBV30
TGTGCCTGCCTCGGGACAGGTCGAATCTACGAGCAGTACTTC
CACLGTGRIYEQYF
>TRBD2|TRBJ2-3|few|TRBV2
TGTGCCAGCTTAGGGGGGCTAGCGGGGCTCACAGATACGCAGTATTTT
CASLGGLAGLTDTQYF
>-|TRBJ2-1|few|TRBV5-1
TGCGCCAGCAGCTTGGCTGCCTCCCAGAATGAGCAGTTCTTC
CASSLAASQNEQFF
>TRBD2|TRBJ2-1|-|TRBV25-1
TGTGCCAGCGGGACTAGCGGGTACAATGAGCAGTTCTTC
CASGTSGYNEQFF
>-|TRBJ1-2|few|TRBV7-2
TGTGCCAGCAGCTTAGCGAGGCAAACTAACTATGGCTACACCTTC
CASSLARQTNYGYTF
>TRBD1|TRBJ1-1|-|TRBV7-9
TGTGCCAGCAGCTCCTCGGGACAGGTTGAAGCTTTCTTT
CASSSSGQVEAFF
>-|TRBJ1-3|-|TRBV30
TGTGCCTGGACCGTTGGAAACACCATATATTTT
CAWTVGNTIYF
>TRBD2|TRBJ2-3|few|TRBV19
TGTGCCAGTAGTAGACAGGGGATTATGGCTAGCGGGGGTACAGATACGCAGTATTTT
CASSRQGIMASGGTDTQYF
>-|TRBJ2-7|-|TRBV6-5
TGTGCCAGCAGTCCCGCGGGGTTAGGCGAGCAGTACTTC
CASSPAGLGEQYF
>TRBD1|TRBJ1-5|-|TRBV2
TGTGCCAGCAGTCCCGGGACAGGGACGTTCGAGCCCCAGCATTTT
CASSPGTGTFEPQHF
>-|TRBJ1-2|-|TRBV20-1
TGCAGTGCTAGCGATGGCTACACCTTC
CSASDGYTF
>TRBD1|TRBJ1-2|-|TRBV30
TGTGCCTGGAGTAGGGACAGGGGAGTTCATGGCTACACCTTC
CAWSRDRGVHGYTF
>-|TRBJ1-2|-|TRBV7-2
TGTGCCAGCAGCCCCCCCAGGTCATCGCACTATGGCTACACCTTC
CASSPPRSSHYGYTF
>TRBD2|TRBJ2-1|-|TRBV30
TGTGCCTGGGGAACCGGGACTAGCGGCCCAAAGAGCTCCTACAATGAGCAGTTCTTC
CAWGTGTSGPKSSYNEQFF
>TRBD2|TRBJ2-7|few|TRBV27
TGTGCCAGCAGTTTCATGCTAGCGGGAGCCGAGCAGTACTTC
CASSFMLAGAEQYF
>-|TRBJ2-5|few|TRBV5-1
TGCGCCAGCAGCTTTGTAGGAGACGTCCAAGAGACCCAGTACTTC
CASSFVGDVQETQYF
>TRBD1|TRBJ2-5|-|TRBV7-6
TGTGCCAGCAGCCCTCGGACAGGTCAAGAGACCCAGTACTTC
CASSPRTGQETQYF